The text below deals with one T cell receptor beta chain. The germline gives CDR1 MNHNY, CDR2 SVGAGI (reference sequence). V lost 6 bases, J lost 4 bases, and 13 bases lay in between. The CDR3 has 14 amino acids. In the original processing: Reference gene primer amplification in the assay estimated nucleated cell counts. Sequenced by immunoSEQ multiplex PCR; TCRdb stores in-frame clones only, minus some. V and J calls and clone size come straight from that table; D and trimming were deduced from the DNA. The table records roughly 200,000 clones, around 90% of them present only once. This entry is derived from a study of blood T cell repertoires in COVID-19. Across the whole study: The United States, Italy and Spain supplied acute and convalescent COVID-19 samples. Nucleic acid was either cDNA or gDNA, and it came from T cells, B-cell-depleted T cells, or PBMCs.

This TCR derives from a man in his sixties with acute or convalescent COVID-19. The specimen was peripheral blood. The chain carries TRBV6-6 and TRBJ1-5; D might be TRBD1 (5 bases). The DNA for the CDR3 is TGTGCCAGCAGGTCAGGGTTACGAAATCAGCCCCAGCATTTT. It yields the protein CASRSGLRNQPQHF.